This T cell receptor beta chain is drawn from a study of T cell responses to AZD1222 COVID-19 vaccine. CDR1 is SGHNT and CDR2 is YENEEA in the germline V gene. The CDR3 is 17 residues long. V was clipped by 5 bases and J by 0 bases, with 19 bases between them. Produced via immunoSEQ multiplex PCR; TCRdb's table is partial and in-frame only. The sample carries over 150,000 clones, 92% recorded once. This chain connects TRBV11-3 to TRBJ1-1; perhaps TRBD1 as D (5 bases). Material: peripheral blood, obtained on day 0 of AZD1222 vaccination. This TCR came from an adult in good health. The CDR3 here is CASSPGLGHTMNTEAFF. CDR3 DNA sequence: TGTGCCAGCAGCCCAGGTTTAGGACACACAATGAACACTGAAGCTTTCTTT.